This TCR beta chain is drawn from a study of OX40 agonist ivuxolimab in advanced cancers. Profiling relied on immunoSEQ multiplex PCR, and the TCRdb table lists in-frame clones only, not all of them. The sample has 69,000 or so clones, around 87% seen once. CDR3 size: 11 residues. From germline, CDR1 is SGHAT and CDR2 FQNNGV. V was shortened by 1 base and J by 9 bases, with 6 bases between the two germline ends. The material sequenced was CD4+ or CD8+ T cells sorted from blood, taken in a trial of the OX40 agonist ivuxolimab. The clonotype originates from an adult with an advanced solid tumor such as melanoma, head and neck, liver or kidney cancer. The chain is built from TRBV11-2 and TRBJ1-1, with D hard to call. CDR3 in amino acids: CASSLVDKAFF. Written as DNA, the CDR3 is TGTGCCAGCAGCTTAGTTGATAAAGCTTTCTTT.